The clone carrying this T cell receptor beta chain was recorded a few times. Germline-derived CDR1 and CDR2 are SGHRS and YFSETQ. This CDR3 has 14 amino acids. V shed 9 bases, J shed 5 bases, and the junction held 7 bases outside the gene matches. These data are taken from a study of early T cells in non-severe SARS-CoV-2 infection. Overall study: Bulk RNA taken from unsorted whole blood was sequenced, leaving chains unpaired.

Unique molecular identifiers were affixed to single, distinct cDNA molecules. TCRdb re-analysed the 5' RACE reads in MiXCR, keeping a single row per CDR3 protein. The table includes fewer than 65,000 distinct CDR3 sequences, roughly 9% detected once. This clonotype was sampled from an adult who was a healthcare worker with PCR-confirmed SARS-CoV-2 infection or an uninfected control (not recorded which). The chain employs TRBV5-1 and TRBJ2-3; 12 bases agree with TRBD2. The sample consisted of whole blood, taken at baseline. In nucleotides, the CDR3 is TGCGCCACCGCTAGCGGGGGGGCCGGAGATACGCAGTATTTT. It yields the protein CATASGGAGDTQYF.